This entry describes one T cell receptor beta chain. Its target is not known. This record belongs to a study of T cell responses to AZD1222 COVID-19 vaccine. Overall study results and limits: Elevations in Spike-specific TCR breadth and depth followed administration of two AZD1222 doses. Spike-wide coverage was observed for vaccine-associated CD4 TCRs, with dominant responses at 160-218 and 743-854.

The protocol was immunoSEQ multiplex PCR, while the TCRdb copy is restricted to in-frame clones and leaves out a portion. Among 25,000 to 30,000 clones listed, 78% were seen once. CDR1 and CDR2 from the germline V gene are LNHDA and SQIVND (reference sequence). The CDR3 covers 15 residues. The rearrangement joins TRBV19 to TRBJ1-1; D is undetermined. This TCR was recovered from an adult in good health. The sequencing here drew on peripheral blood, taken on day 0 of AZD1222 vaccination. CDR3 coding DNA: TGTGCAACTCGGGCGGATCGGAGGATGAACACTGAAGCTTTCTTT. It is translated as CATRADRRMNTEAFF.